A selection of T cell receptor beta chains follows, all from one sample in a study of neoadjuvant anti-PD-1 for oral cavity cancer. The assay was immunoSEQ multiplex PCR, and TCRdb's table has in-frame clones only and misses some. The sample records more than 13,000 clones, roughly 70% being singletons. Sequencing was performed on PBMCs, taken before nivolumab (anti-PD-1) treatment. All receptors come from a person aged 35-79 years with oral cavity squamous cell carcinoma. Each CDR3 is given with its conserved first and last residue. Not every row has a clone size; where given, it reads once, few, many or a size class.

>NA|TRBJ1-3|TRBV5-1
CASSWVGQGTGNTIYF
>NA|TRBJ2-5|TRBV6-1
CATTPGTGEETQYF
>NA|TRBJ1-5|TRBV11-2
CASSLDPGRPQHF
>NA|TRBJ2-3|TRBV11-2
CASSLDRATDTQYF
>NA|TRBJ1-2|TRBV19
CASSVRGRPSDYGYTF
>NA|TRBJ1-2|TRBV6-5
CASSYHRGVGYTF
>NA|TRBJ1-6|TRBV28
CASNLLRAPLHF
>few|TRBJ1-2|TRBV11-2
CASSFDRDSGYTF
>NA|TRBJ2-3|TRBV6-5
CASSPSGSTDTQYF
>NA|TRBJ2-5|TRBV11-2
CASSLGVVGEETQYF
>NA|TRBJ2-7|TRBV21-1
CADEGENYEQYF
>NA|TRBJ2-7|TRBV2
CASSAQDRPPYEQYF
>NA|TRBJ2-1|TRBV9
CASSVGGGINEQFF
>NA|TRBJ1-2|TRBV7-8
CASSLGDRYYGYTF
>NA|TRBJ1-5|TRBV15
CATSREGNQPQHF
>NA|TRBJ1-1|TRBV6-6
CASSSRTGNTEAFF
>NA|TRBJ2-3|TRBV2
CASIASGPVQYF
>NA|TRBJ1-2|TRBV7-9
CASSPGTGGDGYTF
>NA|TRBJ2-5|TRBV25-1
CASSDIQGSQETQYF
>once|TRBJ2-3|TRBV5-1
CASSLAKGDTDTQYF
>NA|TRBJ2-7|TRBV2
CASSYDSSSYEQYF
>few|TRBJ1-2|TRBV28
CASSYPTGGMNGYTF
>once|TRBJ1-4|TRBV30
CAWSVGEKLFF
>NA|TRBJ2-1|TRBV15
CATSRELAGYNEQFF
>few|TRBJ1-2|TRBV5-1
CASSLDRGLKGYTF
>NA|TRBJ2-3|TRBV27
CASSLLGGVKGDTQYF
>NA|TRBJ1-2|TRBV6-6
CASSDGQVFPF
>NA|TRBJ1-1|TRBV6-5
CASRDFQTAEAFF
>NA|TRBJ2-5|TRBV5-4
CASSPPAPQETQYF
>NA|TRBJ2-3|TRBV7-6
CASSRLADTQYF
>NA|TRBJ2-3|TRBV6-5
CASSYAAVPDTQYF
>NA|TRBJ1-5|TRBV9
CASSVGSSGDHQPQHF
>NA|TRBJ2-5|TRBV6-1
CASSDGNPLGFRETQYF
>NA|TRBJ2-1|TRBV7-8
CASSLGGGPYNEQFF
>NA|TRBJ2-7|TRBV5-4
CASSYRQGEQYF
>NA|TRBJ2-2|TRBV10-1
CASSESVGANTGELFF
>NA|TRBJ2-7|TRBV5-5
CASSFLTPAKEQYF
>few|TRBJ2-2|TRBV11-2
CASSLGTYTGELFF